The next 20 T cell receptor beta chains were all read from a single sample in a study of human T cells and chemical hapten exposure. Time point of the sample: patch test 2, 6 weeks after DPC sensitization. Stated treatment: therapeutic diphenylcyclopropenone sensitization with weekly scalp DPC. TCRdb independently ran MiXCR on the RACE reads; one entry per CDR3 protein. The sample carries more than 90,000 distinct CDR3 sequences, about an eighth recorded once. The input for sequencing was whole blood, taken in connection with sensitization to the hapten diphenylcyclopropenone (DPC). These receptors were obtained from a woman in her 40s with alopecia areata. Some clones in this sample may be carry-over from other donors' samples.

This clonotype came up many times. This chain joins TRBV3-1 and TRBJ2-7; no clear D. The CDR3 loop spans 15 amino acids. V was trimmed by 0 bases and J by 2 bases, leaving 11 bases between them. Germline assignment: CDR1 LGHDT and CDR2 YNNKEL (reference sequence). The CDR3 is CASSQDRTPTYEQYF. The DNA for the CDR3 is TGTGCCAGCAGCCAAGACCGGACCCCCACCTACGAGCAGTACTTC.

This chain connects TRBV6-1 to TRBJ2-5; no definite D call. Deletions cut 3 bases from V and 6 bases from J, with 8 bases between. Germline loops: CDR1 MNHNS, CDR2 SASEGT. This CDR3 spans 12 amino acids. Here the CDR3 reads CASSEEWKTQYF. As DNA, the CDR3 is TGTGCCAGCAGTGAGGAGTGGAAGACCCAGTACTTC.

This clonotype was seen only a few times. This chain links TRBV20-1 with TRBJ1-5, with 8 bases matching TRBD1. J gave up 4 bases and V 5 bases, and 13 bases lay outside the gene matches. CDR1 DFQATT and CDR2 SNEGSKA come from the germline V gene (reference sequence). This CDR3 has 16 residues. CDR3: CSAFRPGQGQNQPQHF. The CDR3 nucleotides are TGCAGTGCTTTTCGTCCCGGACAGGGACAAAATCAGCCCCAGCATTTT.

This clonotype was counted ten times or more. The rearrangement uses TRBV7-9 and TRBJ2-5, with D perhaps TRBD2 (6 bases). V gave up 5 bases and J gave up 1 base, with 14 bases separating them. CDR3 length equals 15 residues. The germline CDR1 and CDR2 sequences are SEHNR and FQNEAQ (reference sequence). CDR3 protein: CASSPSAAAQETQYF. The DNA for the CDR3 is TGTGCCAGCAGCCCTAGCGCGGCAGCCCAAGAGACCCAGTACTTC.

The gene calls are TRBV30 and TRBJ2-7; D unresolved. The CDR3 length is 11 residues. Germline lookup yields CDR1 GTSNPN and CDR2 SVGIG (reference sequence). The germline V and J ends were trimmed by 3 bases and 4 bases, with 7 bases remaining between them. CDR3 in DNA: TGTGCCTGGAGATCCAGGTACGAGCAGTACTTC. It translates to CAWRSRYEQYF.

This clonotype has ten or more counts. The chain carries TRBV7-2 and TRBJ2-1; TRBD1 matches 8 bases. The ends lost 9 bases at V and 3 bases at J; junction bases unmatched: 7. The CDR3 is 14 residues long. Per germline, CDR1 SGHTA and CDR2 FQGNSA. The CDR3 nucleotides read TGTGCCAGTCGTAGGGACAGGCGCTACAATGAGCAGTTCTTC. It encodes CASRRDRRYNEQFF.

This clonotype was observed at least ten times. The gene calls are TRBV29-1 and TRBJ2-7; TRBD1 agrees at 10 bases. The V gene's germline CDR1 is SQVTM and CDR2 ANQGSEA. The CDR3 has 14 residues. Losses at the gene ends were 7 bases for V and 4 bases for J; bases not matched to a gene: 10. Here the CDR3 reads CSATIGGQGYEQYF. CDR3 sequence (DNA): TGCAGCGCAACTATCGGGGGACAGGGGTACGAGCAGTACTTC.

This clonotype was seen ten or more times. Written as DNA, the CDR3 is TGTGCCAGCAGCCCTGGACTCAAAGAGACCCAGTACTTC. Protein product: CASSPGLKETQYF. The chain employs TRBV6-6 and TRBJ2-5; TRBD2 is a possible D gene (5 bases). The CDR3 has 13 amino acids. The germline CDR1 and CDR2 sequences are MNHNY and SVGAGI (reference sequence). V was cut by 6 bases and J by 3 bases, with 11 bases left in between.

This clonotype was counted many times. The CDR3 coding sequence is TGCAGTGCTAGAGATGCTAGCGGGGCCCGTTTCGAGCAGTACTTC. Translating gives CSARDASGARFEQYF. V is TRBV20-1 and J is TRBJ2-7, with TRBD2 identical over 9 bases. Trimming removed 0 bases from V and 6 bases from J; junction bases left unmatched: 9. Germline V gene sequence: CDR1 DFQATT, CDR2 SNEGSKA (reference sequence). This CDR3 is built from 15 residues.

This clonotype was picked up many times. V is TRBV6-5 and J is TRBJ2-1; D is undetermined. Germline V gene sequence: CDR1 MNHEY, CDR2 SVGAGI. This CDR3 comprises 14 residues. The germline V and J ends were trimmed by 6 bases and 7 bases, with 16 bases remaining between them. CDR3 protein: CASRPLGSQNEQFF. The DNA for the CDR3 is TGTGCCAGCAGGCCTCTGGGTTCCCAAAATGAGCAGTTCTTC.

As for this clonotype: One base away lies a much larger clone, so this may be a sequencing read error. The chain has TRBV28 and TRBJ1-1; no clear D. Per the germline V gene, CDR1 is MDHEN and CDR2 is SYDVKM. CDR3 length: 13 residues. The CDR3 reads CASSLNGAAESFF. CDR3 nucleotides: TGTGCCAGCAGTTTAAACGGTGCGGCTGAATCTTTCTTT.

This clonotype was counted ten times or more. The chain is built from TRBV20-1 and TRBJ2-7; weak D call: TRBD2 (6 bases). V lost 0 bases to trimming and J lost 0 bases, with 12 bases between them. The CDR3 loop spans 15 amino acids. Germline V CDR1 and CDR2: DFQATT, SNEGSKA (reference sequence). CDR3 coding DNA: TGCAGTGCTAGAGATGTGGCGGGGCCCTCCTACGAGCAGTACTTC. Its translation: CSARDVAGPSYEQYF.

CDR3 sequence reads: CASSETLATNEKLFF. The CDR3, as DNA: TGTGCCAGCAGTGAGACCCTAGCAACTAATGAAAAACTGTTTTTT. This chain connects TRBV2 to TRBJ1-4; D gene unclear. This CDR3 is built from 15 residues. The V gene's germline CDR1 is SNHLY and CDR2 FYNNEI. The ends were cut back, 3 bases at V and 0 bases at J, with 8 bases in the middle.

This clonotype has ten or more counts. The chain employs TRBV6-5 and TRBJ2-3; TRBD2 matches 7 bases. CDR3 length equals 11 residues. Germline values: CDR1 MNHEY, CDR2 SVGAGI. The junction had 0 bases not matched to a gene; V was cut back by 4 bases and J by 8 bases. CDR3 sequence (DNA): TGTGCCAGCAGTTGGGAGGGTACGCAGTATTTT. It encodes CASSWEGTQYF.

This chain uses TRBV12-3 or TRBV12-4 with TRBJ2-7; 8 bases are shared with TRBD1. CDR3 length: 15 residues. J was trimmed by 5 bases and V by 6 bases; bases with no gene match: 12. The CDR3 reads CASSPLGQGVHEQYF. CDR3 coding DNA: TGTGCCAGCAGCCCCCTCGGACAGGGAGTCCACGAGCAGTACTTC.

Notes on this clonotype: With a much larger clone just one base away, this may be a read error. The CDR3 end shows no conserved phenylalanine or tryptophan, and so a read error is likely. The V gene is TRBV7-6, the J gene TRBJ1-1; possible D gene TRBD1, 5 bases. Germline V CDR1 and CDR2: SGHVS, FNYEAQ. This CDR3 has 17 amino acids. V gave up 2 bases and J gave up 7 bases, with 23 bases separating them. CDR3 DNA: TGTGCCAGCAGCTTATCTCCACCCTCAAACCGGGACCTTGAAGCTTTCCTT. Its protein product is CASSLSPPSNRDLEAFL.

This clonotype was counted many times. V is TRBV6-2 or TRBV6-3 and J is TRBJ2-7, with D maybe TRBD1 (6 bases). Germline V gene data show CDR1 as MNHEY and CDR2 as SVGEGT. V lost 7 bases, J lost 2 bases, and 12 bases lay in between. This CDR3 region has 13 residues. The CDR3 DNA is TGTGCCAGCACAATAGGACAGCCCTACGAGCAGTACTTC. Its translation: CASTIGQPYEQYF.

This clonotype was seen repeatedly, ten times or more. The V and J genes are TRBV12-3 or TRBV12-4 and TRBJ1-1; 7 nucleotides agree with TRBD1. V lost 7 bases and J lost 4; bases outside the gene matches: 18. This CDR3 is built from 17 residues. DNA for the CDR3: TGTGCCAGCACACCCGGAAGCACCGGACAGGCAACCACTGAAGCTTTCTTT. Translation: CASTPGSTGQATTEAFF.

The rearrangement uses TRBV18 and TRBJ1-1; the D is unclear. Trimming pared 6 bases from V and 4 bases from J, leaving 15 bases between. Germline CDR1 reads KGHSH; CDR2 reads LQKENI. This CDR3 contains 14 residues. The CDR3 DNA reads as TGTGCCAGCTCCCGAATAACAGTGGGCACTGAAGCTTTCTTT. This gives the protein CASSRITVGTEAFF.

This clonotype was seen many times. The gene calls are TRBV7-6 and TRBJ1-6, with D tentatively TRBD1 (6 bases). Germline V gives CDR1 SGHVS, CDR2 FNYEAQ. Trimming left V 0 bases short and J 7 bases short, with 10 bases between. The CDR3 spans 15 residues. The DNA of the CDR3 is TGTGCCAGCAGCTTAGCCGGGACATACAATTCACCCCTCCACTTT. This translates into CASSLAGTYNSPLHF.